Listed below are T cell receptor beta chains from one sample, sequenced in a study of T cell responses to AZD1222 COVID-19 vaccine. Sequencing was performed with immunoSEQ multiplex PCR; in TCRdb, only in-frame clones are kept and a portion is missing. The sample holds about 45,000 clones; around 90% are singletons and the top ten take around 1.1%. Sequencing was performed on peripheral blood, taken 28 days after the second AZD1222 dose. Every receptor here comes from an adult who received the AZD1222 COVID-19 vaccine. CDR3s include the opening cysteine and the closing phenylalanine or tryptophan. Fields, in order: D gene, clone size, J gene, V gene, CDR3 protein, CDR3 DNA. The D gene is left open where the match is weak. Clone size is stated in some rows and not others, as once, few, many or a class when expanded.

>.|.|TRBJ2-3|TRBV5-1
CASSLDGQSTDTQYF
TGCGCCAGCAGCTTGGATGGACAGAGCACAGATACGCAGTATTTT
>TRBD1|.|TRBJ2-7|TRBV7-9
CASSLGTGGLSEQYF
TGTGCCAGCAGCCTAGGGACAGGGGGTCTAAGCGAGCAGTACTTC
>.|.|TRBJ2-3|TRBV7-7
CASSPRVGEDTQYF
TGTGCCAGCAGCCCCCGTGTCGGGGAAGATACGCAGTATTTT
>.|.|TRBJ1-6|TRBV7-8
CASSLNWQGRNSPLHF
TGTGCCAGCAGCTTAAATTGGCAGGGGCGGAATTCACCCCTCCACTTT
>.|.|TRBJ1-3|TRBV19
CASNMRGDGNTIYF
TGTGCCAGTAATATGAGGGGCGATGGAAACACCATATATTTT
>.|.|TRBJ2-7|TRBV28
CASSSRGRGLTSYEQYF
TGTGCCAGCAGTTCACGCGGCCGGGGGTTAACCTCCTACGAGCAGTACTTC
>.|.|TRBJ1-5|TRBV3-1/TRBV3-2
CASSQDPSIQPQHF
TGTGCCAGCAGCCAAGATCCCAGTATCCAGCCCCAGCATTTT
>.|.|TRBJ2-7|TRBV4-1
CASSQVGGARYEQYF
TGCGCCAGCAGCCAAGTCGGTGGCGCCCGCTACGAGCAGTACTTC
>.|.|TRBJ1-4|TRBV7-2
CASSWYQGKGEKLFF
TGTGCCAGCAGCTGGTATCAGGGAAAAGGGGAAAAACTGTTTTTT
>TRBD1|.|TRBJ1-6|TRBV28
CASRDIQGADPPLHF
TGTGCCAGCAGAGATATACAGGGGGCTGATCCACCCCTCCACTTT
>.|.|TRBJ2-7|TRBV6-5
CASSYLAQGYEQYF
TGTGCCAGCAGTTACCTCGCGCAGGGGTACGAGCAGTACTTC
>.|.|TRBJ1-4|TRBV4-1
CASSQGAWGSEKLFF
TGCGCCAGCAGCCAAGGGGCATGGGGGAGTGAAAAACTGTTTTTT
>TRBD1|.|TRBJ1-2|TRBV25-1
CASTSGGYGYTF
TGTGCCAGCACGTCAGGGGGCTATGGCTACACCTTC
>.|.|TRBJ1-3|TRBV7-8
CASSYQRGRGGNTIYF
TGTGCCAGCAGCTACCAAAGGGGCAGGGGAGGAAACACCATATATTTT
>.|.|TRBJ1-5|TRBV4-1
CASRGGPNQPQHF
TGCGCCAGCCGCGGGGGGCCGAATCAGCCCCAGCATTTT
>.|.|TRBJ2-1|TRBV10-2
CASSDLRNEQFF
TGCGCCAGCAGTGATTTGCGGAATGAGCAGTTCTTC
>TRBD1|few|TRBJ1-1|TRBV5-4
CASSLAGQGRAEAFF
TGTGCCAGCAGCTTGGCCGGACAGGGGAGAGCTGAAGCTTTCTTT
>.|.|TRBJ2-5|TRBV2
CASSDFNQETQYF
TGTGCCAGCAGTGACTTCAACCAAGAGACCCAGTACTTC
>.|.|TRBJ1-1|TRBV6-1
CASSEGLGTEAFF
TGTGCCAGCAGTGAAGGCCTAGGGACTGAAGCTTTCTTT
>TRBD1|.|TRBJ1-1|TRBV5-1
CASSPGTGGGEAFF
TGCGCCAGCAGCCCCGGGACAGGGGGAGGCGAAGCTTTCTTT
>.|.|TRBJ2-7|TRBV11-2
CASSRGLVREQYF
TGTGCCAGCAGCCGGGGGTTAGTTCGGGAGCAGTACTTC
>TRBD1|.|TRBJ1-1|TRBV7-9
CASSPRPGQGVNTEAFF
TGTGCCAGCAGCCCGCGTCCGGGACAGGGGGTGAACACTGAAGCTTTCTTT
>.|.|TRBJ2-1|TRBV25-1
CASSGYSKSSYNEQFF
TGTGCCAGCAGTGGATACTCGAAGAGTTCCTACAATGAGCAGTTCTTC
>.|.|TRBJ1-2|TRBV5-1
CASSLGPAGYGYTF
TGCGCCAGCAGCTTGGGCCCAGCGGGGTATGGCTACACCTTC
>.|.|TRBJ1-3|TRBV4-3
CASSQDNRRGAYTIYF
TGCGCCAGCAGCCAAGACAACCGGAGAGGTGCCTACACCATATATTTT
>.|.|TRBJ1-2|TRBV25-1
CASSEYMGHGYTF
TGTGCCAGCAGTGAATATATGGGGCACGGCTACACCTTC
>TRBD1|.|TRBJ2-5|TRBV18
CASSRGQQETQYF
TGTGCCAGCTCACGGGGACAGCAAGAGACCCAGTACTTC
>TRBD1|.|TRBJ1-2|TRBV2
CASRISRGQGVGGYTF
TGTGCCAGCAGAATTTCCCGAGGACAGGGGGTAGGTGGCTACACCTTC
>.|.|TRBJ1-5|TRBV30
CAWSHSGRDQPQHF
TGTGCCTGGAGCCACTCAGGGCGGGATCAGCCCCAGCATTTT
>.|.|TRBJ1-2|TRBV5-5
CASSADPRGNYGYTF
TGTGCCAGCAGCGCGGACCCCCGGGGCAACTATGGCTACACCTTC
>.|few|TRBJ1-4|TRBV10-1
CASRIGAGESTNEKLFF
TGCGCCAGCAGGATTGGGGCAGGGGAGTCAACTAATGAAAAACTGTTTTTT
>.|.|TRBJ2-3|TRBV7-9
CATYPVGSLASTDTQYF
TGTGCCACCTATCCTGTCGGCAGTCTCGCTAGCACAGATACGCAGTATTTT
>.|.|TRBJ1-5|TRBV27
CASSLGYSNQPQHF
TGTGCCAGCAGTTTAGGCTATAGCAATCAGCCCCAGCATTTT
>.|.|TRBJ1-2|TRBV6-5
CASRRGLEYGYTF
TGTGCCAGCAGACGGGGGTTGGAATATGGCTACACCTTC
>.|.|TRBJ1-1|TRBV2
CASEIFEFTEAFF
TGTGCCAGCGAAATATTTGAGTTCACTGAAGCTTTCTTT
>.|.|TRBJ2-1|TRBV29-1
CTTSGNEQFF
TGCACCACCTCCGGGAATGAGCAGTTCTTC
>.|.|TRBJ2-7|TRBV6-1
CASSELGSAYEQYF
TGTGCCAGCAGTGAACTGGGTAGTGCCTACGAGCAGTACTTC
>.|.|TRBJ1-6|TRBV4-1
CASSQGPKRSPLHF
TGCGCCAGCAGCCAAGGCCCGAAGAGGTCACCCCTCCACTTT
>.|.|TRBJ1-3|TRBV28
CASSLSSGNTIYF
TGTGCCAGCAGTTTAAGCTCTGGAAACACCATATATTTT
>.|.|TRBJ2-3|TRBV9
CASSVAGFTDTQYF
TGTGCCAGCAGCGTAGCTGGTTTCACAGATACGCAGTATTTT
>.|few|TRBJ1-2|TRBV3-1/TRBV3-2
CASSPYRQANGYTF
TGTGCCAGCAGCCCCTATCGGCAGGCAAATGGCTACACCTTC
>.|.|TRBJ1-1|TRBV28
CASSSPLGNTEAFF
TGTGCCAGCAGTTCCCCCCTGGGCAACACTGAAGCTTTCTTT
>TRBD1|.|TRBJ1-3|TRBV6-2/TRBV6-3
CASSRTGVSGNTIYF
TGTGCCAGCAGTCGGACAGGCGTCTCTGGAAACACCATATATTTT
>.|few|TRBJ2-7|TRBV6-2/TRBV6-3
CASSYTTTRVYEQYF
TGTGCCAGCAGTTACACTACGACAAGGGTCTACGAGCAGTACTTC
>.|.|TRBJ1-2|TRBV7-2
CASSLLGGYTF
TGTGCCAGCAGCTTACTCGGAGGCTACACCTTC
>TRBD2|.|TRBJ2-7|TRBV7-9
CASSFGSGSSYEQYF
TGTGCCAGCAGCTTTGGGAGCGGGAGTTCTTACGAGCAGTACTTC
>TRBD1|.|TRBJ1-1|TRBV6-6
CASSPTTGGGTEAFF
TGTGCCAGCAGTCCTACAACAGGGGGAGGGACTGAAGCTTTCTTT
>TRBD1|.|TRBJ2-2|TRBV7-6
CASSRGGWETGELFF
TGTGCCAGCAGTCGAGGGGGCTGGGAAACCGGGGAGCTGTTTTTT
>.|.|TRBJ1-3|TRBV7-2
CASSLAGQGNTIYF
TGTGCCAGCAGCTTAGCAGGACAGGGAAACACCATATATTTT
>TRBD2|.|TRBJ2-7|TRBV4-1
CASSQESGRAYEQYF
TGCGCCAGCAGCCAAGAAAGCGGGAGGGCCTACGAGCAGTACTTC
>.|.|TRBJ1-5|TRBV19
CASRETGIRNQPQHF
TGTGCCAGTAGAGAAACGGGTATCCGCAATCAGCCCCAGCATTTT
>TRBD2|.|TRBJ2-2|TRBV6-1
CASSGGASGTATTGELFF
TGTGCCAGCAGTGGGGGGGCTAGCGGGACCGCGACCACCGGGGAGCTGTTTTTT
>.|.|TRBJ1-1|TRBV18
CASSPSTGNTEAFF
TGTGCCAGCTCACCTTCTACAGGGAACACTGAAGCTTTCTTT
>.|.|TRBJ1-3|TRBV9
CASSVATQGSGNTIYF
TGTGCCAGCAGCGTAGCTACGCAGGGCTCTGGAAACACCATATATTTT
>TRBD1|.|TRBJ1-2|TRBV11-2
CASSLSGGGHLTYGYTF
TGTGCCAGCAGCTTATCTGGAGGGGGCCATTTAACTTATGGCTACACCTTC
>.|.|TRBJ1-5|TRBV7-8
CASSFSGWNSNQPQHF
TGTGCCAGCAGCTTTTCAGGGTGGAATAGCAATCAGCCCCAGCATTTT
>.|.|TRBJ2-7|TRBV5-1
CASSFAGSYEQYF
TGCGCCAGCAGCTTCGCAGGGTCCTACGAGCAGTACTTC
>.|.|TRBJ1-5|TRBV4-3
CASSQDWLSSNQPQHF
TGCGCCAGCAGCCAAGATTGGCTGAGTAGCAATCAGCCCCAGCATTTT